This TCR beta chain was sequenced in a study of identical twins. The CDR3 has 13 amino acids. Looked up from germline, CDR1 is MNHNY and CDR2 is SVGAGI (reference sequence). V was cut by 6 bases and J by 4 bases, with 11 bases left in between. TCRdb called the 5' RACE reads again in MiXCR, with one record for every CDR3 protein. The sample lists nearly 900,000 distinct CDR3 sequences, over 9% seen once, with roughly 1.6% in the top ten. The sample was also reused in another study, on yellow fever vaccine responses in identical twins.

Sequences were obtained from PBMCs. The TCR comes from a woman aged 18 to 35 in good health. This chain uses TRBV6-6 with TRBJ2-3, with a tentative D call TRBD2 (5 bases). The CDR3 region is CASRETRSDTQYF. The CDR3 DNA reads TGTGCCAGCAGGGAAACTAGATCAGATACGCAGTATTTT.